This TCR beta chain was sequenced for a study of T cells after posttransplantation cyclophosphamide. Assay used: immunoSEQ multiplex PCR; TCRdb lists only in-frame clones, some missing. The sample includes 7,000 to 8,000 clones, none of them occurring once. The V segment lost 4 bases and the J segment 7 bases; nucleotides outside the gene matches: 12. There are 16 residues in the CDR3. Per germline, CDR1 SGHKS and CDR2 YYEKEE (reference sequence). Ten or more counts support this clone. Its target is unknown. A marrow graft followed busulfan-fludarabine conditioning, with cyclophosphamide on days +3 and +4. General study points: Tissue-infiltrating T cells from skin or gut overlapped little with blood T cells.

The source is a female patient aged 50 to 65 who received an allogeneic stem cell transplant from an unrelated donor, was CMV-positive, and had acute GVHD only. Some T cells may be graft donor cells. V usage is TRBV5-5 and J usage is TRBJ1-4; 8 nucleotides match TRBD1. The sample was PBMCs, taken after allogeneic stem cell transplant with posttransplant cyclophosphamide. The DNA for the CDR3 is TGTGCCAGCAGCCCCCTGGGACAGGATAAGGGTGAAAAACTGTTTTTT. Amino acids: CASSPLGQDKGEKLFF.